Following are 26 T cell receptor beta chains from one sample sequenced in a study of blood T cell repertoires in COVID-19 (dated by TCRdb to the early 2020s). Library preparation was by the immunoSEQ multiplex PCR assay. Here the immuneACCESS table is served through TCRdb, limited to in-frame sequences with V and J called. Missing clones are a known gap in these copies; in checked studies unresolved V genes cover under half, and the rest lacks a known reason. The sample table shows about 220,000 clones, and 75% to 85% are seen once. 9.7% of the sample is taken by the ten largest. Sequenced sample: peripheral blood. The receptors here all came from a man in his fifties with active or convalescent COVID-19.

The chain carries TRBV20-1 and TRBJ1-1; the D is unclear. This CDR3 has 11 residues. Germline V gene sequence: CDR1 DFQATT, CDR2 SNEGSKA (reference sequence). Trimming removed 1 base at V and 11 bases at J, with 11 bases between. CDR3 amino acids: CSARGPGKAFF. Here the CDR3 DNA reads TGCAGTGCTAGAGGCCCGGGGAAGGCTTTCTTT.

The DNA of the CDR3 is TGTGCCAGCAGCTTAGTCCCCCACACCGTGGAAAAACTGTTTTTT. This translates into CASSLVPHTVEKLFF. V gene TRBV7-9 combines with J gene TRBJ1-4, with D unresolved. V lost 1 base and J 8 bases, leaving 14 bases between the germline ends. Germline values: CDR1 SEHNR, CDR2 FQNEAQ (reference sequence). The CDR3 sequence is 15 residues long.

This chain uses TRBV11-3 with TRBJ2-1; 9 nucleotides match TRBD1. Germline lookup yields CDR1 SGHNT and CDR2 YENEEA. J lost 8 bases, V lost 3 bases, and 5 bases had no gene match. This CDR3 comprises 14 residues. CDR3 residues: CASSLGTGQYEQFF. The CDR3 DNA follows: TGTGCCAGCAGCTTGGGGACAGGGCAGTATGAGCAGTTCTTC.

The chain has TRBV27 and TRBJ2-3; D is possibly TRBD2 (5 bases). V was pared by 0 bases and J by 2 bases, with 12 bases between. Germline lookup yields CDR1 MNHEY and CDR2 SMNVEV (reference sequence). This CDR3 spans 16 amino acids. This CDR3 is CASSLSASSSTDTQYF. DNA of the CDR3: TGTGCCAGCAGTTTATCGGCTAGCAGCTCCACAGATACGCAGTATTTT.

This clone was found many times. The sample contains more than one DNA sequence encoding this CDR3. The rearrangement links TRBV28 to TRBJ1-5, with TRBD1 matching over 9 bases. The CDR3 loop spans 14 amino acids. The V gene's germline CDR1 is MDHEN and CDR2 SYDVKM. J was trimmed by 0 bases and V by 8 bases; bases with no gene match: 2. The CDR3 spells CASGTGHSNQPQHF. The CDR3 DNA reads as TGTGCCAGCGGGACAGGGCATAGCAATCAGCCCCAGCATTTT.

In this sample, this clone turned up once. The V call is TRBV3-1 (or the pseudogene TRBV3-2), the J call TRBJ2-1, with a possible D match to TRBD2 (6 bases). V was shortened by 3 bases and J by 10 bases, with 10 bases between the two germline ends. The CDR3 has 12 residues. From germline, CDR1 is LGHDT and CDR2 YNNKEL (reference sequence). The CDR3 is CASSQTRNEQFF. CDR3 bases: TGTGCCAGCAGCCAGACTAGAAACGAGCAGTTCTTC.

The J gene is TRBJ2-5, the V gene TRBV28, with D perhaps matching TRBD2 (6 bases). CDR1 and CDR2 from the germline V gene are MDHEN and SYDVKM. V dropped 8 bases and J dropped 5 bases, with 12 bases sitting between them. The CDR3 has 12 amino acids. CDR3 sequence: CASARGWETQYF. In DNA, the CDR3 is TGTGCCAGCGCCCGGGGGTGGGAGACCCAGTACTTC.

This clone was counted between two and nine times. This chain joins TRBV28 and TRBJ1-1; 9 bases agree with TRBD1. The CDR3 has 17 amino acids. From germline, CDR1 is MDHEN and CDR2 SYDVKM. J lost 1 base, V lost 7 bases, and 13 bases had no gene match. The chain's CDR3 is CASKPGTGRRGNTEAFF. Written as DNA, the CDR3 is TGTGCCAGCAAACCCGGGACAGGGAGGAGGGGGAACACTGAAGCTTTCTTT. The full variable domain, in which reference TRBV28 and TRBJ1-1 provide the parts outside the CDR3, is DVKVTQSSRYLVKRTGEKVFLECVQDMDHENMFWYRQDPGLGLRLIYFSYDVKMKEKGDIPEGYSVSREKKERFSLILESASTNQTSMYLCASKPGTGRRGNTEAFFGQGTRLTVV.

This rearrangement joins TRBV12-5 to TRBJ1-1; D might be TRBD1 (5 bases). CDR1 and CDR2 (germline): LGHNT, FRNRAP. This CDR3 spans 12 amino acids. V was pared by 2 bases and J by 7 bases, with 8 bases between. The CDR3 DNA follows: TGTGCTAGTGGTTTGCACAGGAATGAAGCTTTCTTT. The encoded protein is CASGLHRNEAFF. Full variable domain (missing parts from reference TRBV12-5 and TRBJ1-1): DARVTQTPRHKVTEMGQEVTMRCQPILGHNTVFWYRQTMMQGLELLAYFRNRAPLDDSGMPKDRFSAEMPDATLATLKIQPSEPRDSAVYFCASGLHRNEAFFGQGTRLTVV.

Of note for this clone: Other DNA variants within this sample encode the same CDR3. V and J are TRBV28 and TRBJ1-5; 7 bases match TRBD1. Losses at the gene ends were 6 bases for V and 1 base for J; bases not matched to a gene: 3. This CDR3 comprises 14 residues. CDR1 MDHEN and CDR2 SYDVKM come from the germline V gene. The CDR3 loop reads CASSSGGSNQPQHF. The CDR3 nucleotides are TGTGCCAGCAGCTCAGGGGGGAGCAATCAGCCCCAGCATTTT.

This chain links TRBV7-2 with TRBJ2-2; unclear D gene. V was shortened by 3 bases and J by 1 base, with 6 bases between the two germline ends. The CDR3 spans 14 residues. The germline gives CDR1 SGHTA, CDR2 FQGNSA. Written as DNA, the CDR3 is TGTGCCAGCAGCTTTGGGCTGAACACCGGGGAGCTGTTTTTT. It codes for CASSFGLNTGELFF.

The genes are TRBV2 and TRBJ1-5; D not certain. Germline CDR1 and CDR2: SNHLY and FYNNEI. This CDR3 is built from 14 residues. Trimming stripped 3 bases from V and 0 bases from J, with 6 bases between. The CDR3 bases are TGTGCCAGCAGTGACAGGTCTAGCAATCAGCCCCAGCATTTT. This translates into CASSDRSSNQPQHF.

This clone was seen once. The rearrangement joins TRBV6-5 to TRBJ2-7, with 8 bases aligning to TRBD1. Trimming removed 5 bases from V and 4 bases from J; junction bases left unmatched: 1. CDR1 and CDR2 from the germline V gene are MNHEY and SVGAGI. The CDR3 sequence is 12 residues long. The CDR3 reads CASSNRGYEQYF. As DNA, the CDR3 is TGTGCCAGCAGTAACAGGGGGTACGAGCAGTACTTC.

The V call is TRBV2, the J call TRBJ1-2; weak D call: TRBD1 (5 bases). The CDR3 loop spans 12 amino acids. Germline V gives CDR1 SNHLY, CDR2 FYNNEI. V lost 1 base, J lost 8 bases, and 8 bases lay in between. The CDR3 DNA sequence: TGTGCCAGCAGTGAAGTAGGGGTCGGCTACACCTTC. This translates into CASSEVGVGYTF.

The chain links TRBV19 to TRBJ2-5, with 8 bases aligning to TRBD1. Germline CDR1 is LNHDA and CDR2 is SQIVND (reference sequence). CDR3 size: 14 residues. With 4 bases clipped from V and 5 bases from J, the junction kept 6 bases outside the gene matches. The CDR3 sequence: CASSRGRGPETQYF. The CDR3 region has the DNA TGTGCCAGTAGTAGGGGCAGGGGGCCTGAGACCCAGTACTTC. Looking up the rest from reference TRBV19 and TRBJ2-5 gives the full variable domain: DGGITQSPKYLFRKEGQNVTLSCEQNLNHDAMYWYRQDPGQGLRLIYYSQIVNDFQKGDIAEGYSVSREKKESFPLTVTSAQKNPTAFYLCASSRGRGPETQYFGPGTRLLVL.

The chain recombines TRBV5-1 with TRBJ2-1; D not resolved. Looked up from germline, CDR1 is SGHRS and CDR2 is YFSETQ. V was trimmed by 0 bases and J by 5 bases, leaving 9 bases between them. The CDR3 has 14 residues. CDR3 sequence (DNA): TGCGCCAGCAGCTTGGGGGCAGCTGACAATGAGCAGTTCTTC. Protein: CASSLGAADNEQFF. The full variable domain, with the rest looked up from reference TRBV5-1 and TRBJ2-1, is KAGVTQTPRYLIKTRGQQVTLSCSPISGHRSVSWYQQTPGQGLQFLFEYFSETQRNKGNFPGRFSGRQFSNSRSEMNVSTLELGDSALYLCASSLGAADNEQFFGPGTRLTVL.

This chain uses TRBV6-2 or TRBV6-3 with TRBJ2-5, with D unclear. This CDR3 region has 13 residues. V was trimmed by 0 bases and J by 5 bases, leaving 7 bases between them. CDR1 and CDR2 from the germline V gene are MNHEY and SVGEGT. The chain's CDR3 is CASSYSRSETQYF. Written as DNA, the CDR3 is TGTGCCAGCAGTTACTCGCGGTCGGAGACCCAGTACTTC.

The chain joins TRBV5-6 to TRBJ2-7; 10 positions match TRBD2. J lost 2 bases, V lost 4 bases, and 9 bases had no gene match. The length of the CDR3 is 16 residues. Germline lookup yields CDR1 SGHDT and CDR2 YYEEEE. For the CDR3, the DNA is TGTGCCAGCAGCGAAGCGACTAGCGGGCTTACCTACGAGCAGTACGTC. This codes for CASSEATSGLTYEQYV.

The chain links TRBV7-2 to TRBJ2-1, with D perhaps TRBD2 (6 bases). The CDR3 is 15 residues long. The V gene lost 3 bases and the J gene lost 0 bases, with 9 bases spanning the gap. Germline values: CDR1 SGHTA, CDR2 FQGNSA. The CDR3 sequence: CASSFSGSSYNEQFF. The CDR3 region has the DNA TGTGCCAGCAGCTTTAGCGGAAGCTCCTACAATGAGCAGTTCTTC.

The J gene is TRBJ2-1, the V gene TRBV6-6, with TRBD2 identical over 8 bases. The ends lost 2 bases at V and 5 bases at J; junction bases unmatched: 5. The germline V gene encodes CDR1 MNHNY and CDR2 SVGAGI (reference sequence). The CDR3 is 15 amino acids. The CDR3 sequence: CASSYPGLGHNEQFF. The CDR3 nucleotides read TGTGCCAGCAGTTACCCGGGACTAGGCCACAATGAGCAGTTCTTC.

This clone was observed a few times. The V gene is TRBV28, the J gene TRBJ1-3; no reliable D call. The CDR3 spans 15 residues. Per the germline V gene, CDR1 is MDHEN and CDR2 is SYDVKM. Trimming stripped 1 base from V and 8 bases from J, with 15 bases between. The CDR3 coding sequence is TGTGCCAGCAGTTTATTGTCAGCCCCGGCGGACACCATATATTTT. This encodes CASSLLSAPADTIYF. Looking up the rest from reference TRBV28 and TRBJ1-3 gives the full variable domain: DVKVTQSSRYLVKRTGEKVFLECVQDMDHENMFWYRQDPGLGLRLIYFSYDVKMKEKGDIPEGYSVSREKKERFSLILESASTNQTSMYLCASSLLSAPADTIYFGEGSWLTVV.

The chain recombines TRBV7-9 with TRBJ2-1; D is uncertain. The V gene lost 7 bases and the J gene lost 5 bases, with 12 bases spanning the gap. Germline V gene sequence: CDR1 SEHNR, CDR2 FQNEAQ (reference sequence). The CDR3 extends over 13 amino acids. The CDR3 loop is CASTTKQDNEQFF. CDR3 coding DNA: TGTGCCAGCACCACAAAGCAGGACAATGAGCAGTTCTTC.

The chain couples TRBV5-1 to TRBJ2-7; tentative D call: TRBD2 (5 bases). The CDR3 totals 13 residues. Germline-derived CDR1 and CDR2 are SGHRS and YFSETQ. V was shortened by 4 bases and J by 9 bases, with 17 bases between the two germline ends. DNA of the CDR3: TGCGCCAGCAGCCCCAGCGGTGGGTTTCGGCAGTACTTC. Translation gives CASSPSGGFRQYF.

CDR3 protein: CASSQEGGLAGGALKGIQYF. The CDR3 coding sequence is TGTGCCAGCAGCCAAGAGGGGGGACTAGCGGGAGGGGCCTTGAAAGGAATTCAGTACTTC. This sequence joins TRBV3-1 (or the pseudogene TRBV3-2) and TRBJ2-4; 16 bases align to TRBD2. This CDR3 has 20 amino acids. The V gene's germline CDR1 is LGHDT and CDR2 YNNKEL (reference sequence). V shed 0 bases, J shed 10 bases, and the junction held 15 bases outside the gene matches.

This chain uses TRBV19 with TRBJ1-5; TRBD1 might be the D (6 bases). Germline assignment: CDR1 LNHDA and CDR2 SQIVND (reference sequence). Trimming shortened V by 4 bases and J by 0 bases, and 22 bases separated the two germline ends. There are 19 residues in the CDR3. The CDR3 nucleotides read TGTGCCAGTAGTAAGGGCAGGGGCGAACCACCCTATAGCAATCAGCCCCAGCATTTT. It encodes CASSKGRGEPPYSNQPQHF.

In this sample, this clone turned up once. The chain employs TRBV7-2 and TRBJ1-2; D call uncertain. The V gene lost 1 base and the J gene lost 5 bases, with 14 bases spanning the gap. Germline assignment: CDR1 SGHTA and CDR2 FQGNSA. This CDR3 is 15 amino acids long. The CDR3 bases are TGTGCCAGCAGCTTAGGAGTGCCACGGGGATATGGCTACACCTTC. Protein: CASSLGVPRGYGYTF. The entire variable domain, with the rest obtained from reference TRBV7-2 and TRBJ1-2, is as follows: GAGVSQSPSNKVTEKGKDVELRCDPISGHTALYWYRQSLGQGLEFLIYFQGNSAPDKSGLPSDRFSAERTGGSVSTLTIQRTQQEDSAVYLCASSLGVPRGYGYTFGSGTRLTVV.